The T cell receptor (beta chain) described here comes from a study of blood T cells in healthy people across ages. Combining a sample-barcoded 5' primer with a J-beta primer mix, a second PCR ran for 7 to 11 cycles. Using its own MiXCR run on the 5' RACE reads, TCRdb lists one record per CDR3 protein. The repertoire includes 600,000 to 650,000 distinct CDR3 sequences, around 54% of them detected once, and 30% to 40% sits in the top ten. The CDR3 runs to 15 residues. V was pared by 3 bases and J by 7 bases, with 10 bases of the junction left unmatched. Germline CDR1 and CDR2: SGHAT and FQNNGV. Donors ranged from about 6 to 90 years old and were healthy Caucasians in Russia. A minimum of 6 micrograms of total RNA was extracted per sample.

The receptor comes from a man in his 60s in good health. The J gene is TRBJ2-3, the V gene TRBV11-2, with TRBD2 matching 7 bases. The sequenced sample consisted of blood. The CDR3 is CASSLTAGESNTQYF. The CDR3 nucleotides are TGTGCCAGCAGCTTGACGGCGGGGGAAAGTAATACGCAGTATTTT.